These 29 T cell receptor beta chains came from one sample sequenced in a study of T cells in Graves' hyperthyroidism and ophthalmopathy. RNA transcripts yielded amplified TCR beta CDR3 regions. TCR CDR3 underwent first-round RT-PCR with the HTBI primer set. TCRdb processed the multiplex PCR reads anew with MiXCR; each CDR3 protein has one entry. Of 300,000 to 400,000 distinct CDR3 sequences in the sample, about 14% were seen once. The specimen sequenced was blood. The source is a woman aged 60-75 years with Graves' hyperthyroidism.

There are a few counts of this clonotype. The chain uses TRBV20-1 and TRBJ1-4; D is unclear. V lost 2 bases to trimming and J lost 3 bases, with 16 bases between them. This CDR3 spans 16 amino acids. CDR1 is DFQATT and CDR2 is SNEGSKA in the germline V gene (reference sequence). DNA of the CDR3: TGCAGTGCTAGACAACGGCCGGGTCCGGCTAATGAAAAACTGTTTTTT. Protein sequence: CSARQRPGPANEKLFF.

The CDR3, as DNA: TGTGCCAGTAGTATTATGAAGAAGTCCAATCAGCCCCAGCATTTT. Translation: CASSIMKKSNQPQHF. V is TRBV19 and J is TRBJ1-5; D is undetermined. This CDR3 has 15 amino acids. Germline values: CDR1 LNHDA, CDR2 SQIVND (reference sequence). Trimming removed 3 bases from V and 3 bases from J, with 12 bases in between.

This clonotype was detected many times. This chain links TRBV5-1 with TRBJ2-3; D perhaps matches TRBD2 (6 bases). Trimming left V 2 bases short and J 5 bases short, with 18 bases between. The CDR3 covers 16 residues. From germline, CDR1 is SGHRS and CDR2 YFSETQ. The CDR3 DNA sequence: TGCGCCAGCAGCTTTTTGGACTACCTCCCTGGAGATACGCAGTATTTT. Translated, it gives CASSFLDYLPGDTQYF.

Ten or more counts support this clonotype. The V gene is TRBV20-1, the J gene TRBJ1-4, with 7 bases lining up with TRBD1. Germline V gene data show CDR1 as DFQATT and CDR2 as SNEGSKA (reference sequence). Unmatched junction bases numbered 15, after V lost 0 bases and J lost 8 bases. The CDR3 has 17 residues. The CDR3 DNA reads as TGCAGTGCTAGAGATATCATGAGGAGGGGGCTTTACGAAAAACTGTTTTTT. It specifies CSARDIMRRGLYEKLFF.

Ten or more counts support this clonotype. The chain carries TRBV20-1 and TRBJ1-6, with D possibly TRBD1 on 5 matching bases. V lost 6 bases to trimming and J lost 7 bases, with 13 bases between them. This CDR3 has 13 amino acids. Germline CDR1 DFQATT, CDR2 SNEGSKA (reference sequence). The CDR3 DNA reads TGCAGTGCCCCCATGGGGGGGAATTCACCCCTCCACTTT. This codes for CSAPMGGNSPLHF.

The CDR3 loop reads CSVAEAGDEQYF. CDR3 DNA sequence: TGCAGCGTTGCCGAGGCAGGGGACGAGCAGTACTTC. The rearrangement links TRBV29-1 to TRBJ2-7; TRBD1 is a possible D gene (6 bases). Trimming left V 4 bases short and J 5 bases short, with 12 bases between. The CDR3 consists of 12 residues. Germline CDR1 SQVTM, CDR2 ANQGSEA.

The gene calls are TRBV3-1 and TRBJ2-7; perhaps TRBD1 as D (5 bases). The V gene lost 7 bases and the J gene lost 7 bases, with 20 bases spanning the gap. Germline CDR1 and CDR2: LGHDT and YNNKEL (reference sequence). The CDR3 covers 14 residues. CDR3 protein: CASNQGRFAWEQYF. Written as DNA, the CDR3 is TGTGCCAGCAACCAGGGCCGCTTTGCTTGGGAGCAGTACTTC.

V and J are TRBV18 and TRBJ2-3, with 10 bases identical to TRBD2. V was pared by 4 bases and J by 2 bases, with 12 bases of the junction left unmatched. This CDR3 is built from 18 residues. Germline CDR1 reads KGHSH; CDR2 reads LQKENI. The DNA of the CDR3 is TGTGCCAGCTCACGAGTGGTGAGCGGGAGGGCCTCCACAGATACGCAGTATTTT. As protein: CASSRVVSGRASTDTQYF.

This clonotype has a count of ten or more. J is TRBJ2-1 and V is TRBV3-1, with 11 bases that match TRBD2. Per the germline V gene, CDR1 is LGHDT and CDR2 is YNNKEL (reference sequence). Trimming removed 1 base from V and 8 bases from J; junction bases left unmatched: 4. The CDR3 has 15 residues. The DNA for the CDR3 is TGTGCCAGCAGCCAAGCAAATAGCGGGGGGGATGAGCAGTTCTTC. Its translation is CASSQANSGGDEQFF.

This clonotype was counted ten times or more. The chain is built from TRBV12-3 or TRBV12-4 and TRBJ1-4; 9 bases fit TRBD1. This CDR3 is built from 16 residues. V was pared by 6 bases and J by 3 bases, with 8 bases of the junction left unmatched. CDR3 bases: TGTGCCAGCAGCACTAACAGGGGGCTCTCTAATGAAAAACTGTTTTTT. It translates to CASSTNRGLSNEKLFF.

This clonotype was picked up a small number of times. The V call is TRBV18, the J call TRBJ1-4; unclear D gene. The CDR3 has 13 residues. V was cut by 0 bases and J by 4 bases, with 3 bases left in between. Germline-derived CDR1 and CDR2 are KGHSH and LQKENI. This CDR3 is CASSPPSNEKLFF. In nucleotides, the CDR3 is TGTGCCAGCTCACCACCAAGTAATGAAAAACTGTTTTTT.

This clonotype was picked up a small number of times. This CDR3 is missing its conserved last phenylalanine or tryptophan, likely due to a read error. The chain links TRBV5-1 to TRBJ2-3; 10 bases are shared with TRBD2. Germline CDR1 is SGHRS and CDR2 is YFSETQ. The CDR3 loop spans 16 amino acids. V lost 5 bases and J lost 4; bases outside the gene matches: 10. The chain's CDR3 is CASSLAGVVWADTQYS. In DNA form, the CDR3 reads TGCGCCAGCAGTCTAGCGGGAGTGGTTTGGGCAGATACGCAGTATTCT.

The chain has TRBV12-5 and TRBJ2-6; D remains unclear. This CDR3 has 15 amino acids. Looked up from germline, CDR1 is LGHNT and CDR2 is FRNRAP. V lost 3 bases, J lost 0 bases, and 6 bases lay in between. In nucleotides, the CDR3 is TGTGCTAGTGGTTTAGGGCTCTCTGGGGCCAACGTCCTGACTTTC. This encodes CASGLGLSGANVLTF. The full variable domain, completed using reference TRBV12-5 and TRBJ2-6, is DARVTQTPRHKVTEMGQEVTMRCQPILGHNTVFWYRQTMMQGLELLAYFRNRAPLDDSGMPKDRFSAEMPDATLATLKIQPSEPRDSAVYFCASGLGLSGANVLTFGAGSRLTVL.

This chain connects TRBV7-9 to TRBJ2-5; 12 bases are a match to TRBD2. Trimming cost V 5 bases and J 5 bases; bases outside gene matches: 9. There are 16 residues in the CDR3. From germline, CDR1 is SEHNR and CDR2 FQNEAQ (reference sequence). CDR3 sequence (DNA): TGTGCCAGCAGCGCCGCTAGCGGGAGGGCCGCGGAGACCCAGTACTTC. It yields the protein CASSAASGRAAETQYF.

This clonotype was picked up a small number of times. The rearrangement joins TRBV6-9 to TRBJ2-7; D might be TRBD1 (6 bases). This CDR3 contains 13 residues. Per the germline V gene, CDR1 is MNHGY and CDR2 is SVAAGI. The ends were cut back, 8 bases at V and 0 bases at J, with 11 bases in the middle. CDR3 sequence reads: CASGRDNSYEQYF. CDR3 DNA sequence: TGTGCCAGCGGCCGGGACAACTCCTACGAGCAGTACTTC.

This clonotype was detected ten times or more. The chain uses TRBV2 and TRBJ1-4; D is ambiguous. The CDR3 length is 15 residues. Germline CDR1 is SNHLY and CDR2 is FYNNEI. Trimming removed 2 bases at V and 1 base at J, with 8 bases between. The CDR3 region has the DNA TGTGCCAGCAGTGAACAGCTCGGAACTAATGAAAAACTGTTTTTT. Its translation is CASSEQLGTNEKLFF.

This clonotype was seen only a few times. The chain uses TRBV3-1 and TRBJ2-1; a possible D gene is TRBD2 (5 bases). The germline gives CDR1 LGHDT, CDR2 YNNKEL (reference sequence). V was pared by 2 bases and J by 10 bases, with 15 bases between. The CDR3 has 14 residues. CDR3 in amino acids: CASSQSGWIVEQFF. For the CDR3, the DNA is TGTGCCAGCAGCCAATCGGGGTGGATAGTAGAGCAGTTCTTC.

The sample holds a few counts of this clonotype. V gene TRBV9 combines with J gene TRBJ2-7; 9 bases fit TRBD2. The CDR3 contains 18 residues. V lost 3 bases and J lost 5; bases outside the gene matches: 18. Germline assignment: CDR1 SGDLS and CDR2 YYNGEE. CDR3 residues: CASSGEGGASGIDDEQYF. The CDR3 nucleotides are TGTGCCAGCAGCGGCGAGGGGGGGGCTAGCGGGATAGATGACGAGCAGTACTTC.

The table lists this clonotype with many counts. The chain employs TRBV30 and TRBJ2-3; TRBD2 matches at 8 bases. CDR1 and CDR2 from the germline V gene are GTSNPN and SVGIG (reference sequence). J lost 3 bases, V lost 4 bases, and 3 bases had no gene match. The CDR3 runs 13 residues. CDR3 coding DNA: TGTGCCTGGATGGGACTAGGGACAGATACGCAGTATTTT. This gives the protein CAWMGLGTDTQYF.

This clonotype was detected a few times. The genes are TRBV27 and TRBJ2-7; 11 bases are shared with TRBD2. Germline CDR1 reads MNHEY; CDR2 reads SMNVEV (reference sequence). V lost 11 bases, J lost 5 bases, and 8 bases stayed unmatched. The CDR3 length is 13 residues. CDR3: CARTSGSGNEQYF. The CDR3 bases are TGTGCCCGAACTAGCGGGAGTGGAAACGAGCAGTACTTC.

This clonotype was detected ten times or more. The chain employs TRBV7-9 and TRBJ2-3; TRBD2 matches 8 bases. The V and J ends lost 5 bases and 2 bases, in that order; junction bases with no gene match: 6. From germline, CDR1 is SEHNR and CDR2 FQNEAQ (reference sequence). The CDR3 is 15 residues long. For the CDR3, the DNA is TGTGCCAGCAGCATGCAAGCGGGAGTCACAGATACGCAGTATTTT. Translating it yields CASSMQAGVTDTQYF.

This clonotype was observed at least ten times. V and J are TRBV7-8 and TRBJ2-7, with 8 positions matching TRBD2. J was trimmed by 5 bases and V by 4 bases; bases with no gene match: 10. The germline gives CDR1 SGHVS, CDR2 FQNEAQ. The CDR3 runs 15 residues. DNA of the CDR3: TGTGCCAGCAGCTCCATGAGAAGCGGGAGTAACGAGCAGTACTTC. As protein: CASSSMRSGSNEQYF.

The V gene is TRBV27, the J gene TRBJ2-4, with 9 bases matching TRBD1. J lost 7 bases, V lost 6 bases, and 4 bases had no gene match. This CDR3 is 13 amino acids long. Germline V gene lookup returns CDR1 MNHEY and CDR2 SMNVEV (reference sequence). CDR3 residues: CASRGTGMNIQYF. In DNA, the CDR3 is TGTGCCAGCAGGGGGACAGGGATGAACATTCAGTACTTC.

In DNA form, the CDR3 reads TGTGCCAGCAGTCCAGCGGGACACACAGATACGCAGTATTTT. Translation: CASSPAGHTDTQYF. The rearrangement links TRBV7-9 to TRBJ2-3; perhaps TRBD2 as D (7 bases). The germline gives CDR1 SEHNR, CDR2 FQNEAQ (reference sequence). The CDR3 covers 14 residues. Trimming cost V 6 bases and J 2 bases, with 12 bases left between them.

This clonotype was observed many times. This rearrangement joins TRBV12-3 or TRBV12-4 to TRBJ1-1; perhaps TRBD1 as D (6 bases). V lost 6 bases, J lost 0 bases, and 11 bases lay in between. This CDR3 is built from 14 residues. This CDR3 is CASRKGVMNTEAFF. In DNA form, the CDR3 reads TGTGCCAGCAGGAAGGGGGTTATGAACACTGAAGCTTTCTTT.

This clonotype has a count of ten or more. The chain has TRBV4-1 and TRBJ1-5; D is ambiguous. CDR1 and CDR2 from the germline V gene are MGHRA and YSYEKL. The CDR3 consists of 16 residues. V lost 1 base and J lost 0, with 10 bases in between. CDR3 DNA: TGCGCCAGCAGCCAAGTCCAGTACAATAGCAATCAGCCCCAGCATTTT. Translated: CASSQVQYNSNQPQHF.

This clonotype came up a few times. The chain employs TRBV27 and TRBJ2-1, with TRBD2 as a possible D gene (6 bases). The length of the CDR3 is 15 residues. V lost 10 bases and J 3 bases, leaving 19 bases between the germline ends. Looked up from germline, CDR1 is MNHEY and CDR2 is SMNVEV (reference sequence). The CDR3 loop is CATRSGSPLYNEQFF. The DNA of the CDR3 is TGTGCCACCCGGTCCGGGAGTCCCCTCTACAATGAGCAGTTCTTC.

This clonotype was detected ten times or more. The chain carries TRBV20-1 and TRBJ2-3; maybe TRBD2 (5 bases). V lost 5 bases, J lost 1 base, and 16 bases lay in between. The CDR3 has 15 residues. CDR1 is DFQATT, CDR2 SNEGSKA, per germline (reference sequence). CDR3 sequence reads: CSAPVGGGGTDTQYF. The DNA for the CDR3 is TGCAGTGCTCCCGTGGGTGGAGGCGGCACAGATACGCAGTATTTT.

This clonotype occurred a few times. V usage is TRBV7-9 and J usage is TRBJ2-1; 8 bases are a match to TRBD2. The CDR3 runs 13 residues. CDR1 SEHNR and CDR2 FQNEAQ come from the germline V gene (reference sequence). V lost 4 bases and J lost 7; bases outside the gene matches: 3. CDR3 amino acids: CASSSGLGNEQFF. As DNA, the CDR3 is TGTGCCAGCAGCTCGGGACTAGGTAATGAGCAGTTCTTC.